The 26 T cell receptor beta chains reported below all come from one sample, sequenced in a study of tumor and adjacent non-tumor tissue in lung cancer (dated by TCRdb to between 2017 and 2018). Bulk unsorted tissue served as the source for RNA extraction, and RNA quality was assessed using a NanoDrop ND-1000 and an Agilent 2100. The library was prepared using multiplex PCR. TCRdb shows the sequencer as Illumina HiSeq 2500. TCRbeta libraries were constructed through three rounds of nested PCR with primers (Table S4) according to protocols adapted from ARM-PCR. The public reads were reprocessed in TCRdb via fastp at Q25 and MiXCR, keeping in-frame beta chains. CDR3 protein sequences are deduplicated, and each keeps its most common genes and DNA. The sample profile shows approximately 68,000 distinct CDR3 sequences; 55% to 85% of them were found once. Together, the top ten hold about 30% of the sample.

The specimen was lung tumor tissue. These TCRs come from a man in his 60s with non-small cell lung cancer.

V gene TRBV11-1 combines with J gene TRBJ2-5; unclear D gene. V was cut by 5 bases and J by 2 bases, with 12 bases left in between. The CDR3 extends over 14 amino acids. CDR1 is SGHAT, CDR2 FQDESV, per germline (reference sequence). CDR3 DNA: TGTGCCAGCAGCAGAGACACGCAACAAGAGACCCAGTACTTC. Protein sequence: CASSRDTQQETQYF.

This chain connects TRBV6-1 to TRBJ1-5; D is possibly TRBD1 (5 bases). CDR3 length: 13 residues. Trimming stripped 4 bases from V and 5 bases from J, with 9 bases between. Germline values: CDR1 MNHNS, CDR2 SASEGT. CDR3 in DNA: TGTGCCAGCAGTGCGGGACGGTATCAGCCCCAGCATTTT. Amino acids: CASSAGRYQPQHF.

In the case of this clonotype: A junction boundary mismatches the germline segment, possibly from a read error. The chain combines TRBV20-1 with TRBJ2-7; perhaps TRBD1 as D (5 bases). Germline CDR1 is DFQATT and CDR2 is SNEGSKA (reference sequence). This CDR3 is 14 amino acids long. CDR3 coding DNA: TGCAGTGTTAGAGATAAGGGGAATGGATGGGAGCAGTACTTC. Translating gives CSVRDKGNGWEQYF.

V gene TRBV6-5 combines with J gene TRBJ2-7; no clear D gene. CDR1 MNHEY and CDR2 SVGAGI come from the germline V gene. The ends were cut back, 9 bases at V and 5 bases at J, with 14 bases in the middle. The CDR3 contains 12 residues. The CDR3: CASSPGVNEQYF. CDR3 DNA: TGTGCCAGTAGTCCAGGAGTTAACGAGCAGTACTTC.

The J gene is TRBJ1-3, the V gene TRBV11-2; D is unresolved. Trimming removed 0 bases at V and 1 base at J, with 4 bases between. The germline gives CDR1 SGHAT, CDR2 FQNNGV. The CDR3 runs to 14 residues. CDR3 sequence: CASSLDPSGNTIYF. CDR3 sequence (DNA): TGTGCCAGCAGCTTAGATCCGTCTGGAAACACCATATATTTT.

In regard to this clonotype: Mismatch with germline at one junction end may stem from a read error. The chain employs TRBV11-2 and TRBJ2-3; TRBD2 is a possible D gene (5 bases). The CDR3 totals 15 residues. CDR1 and CDR2 (germline): SGHAT, FQNNGV. The CDR3 protein is CASSSRAGGTDTHHF. The CDR3 DNA is TGTGCCAGCAGCTCTAGGGCGGGCGGCACAGATACGCATCATTTT.

To note about this clonotype: The junction departs from the called germline gene at one end, perhaps through a read error. The chain has TRBV11-1 and TRBJ2-7, with 7 bases identical to TRBD2. Germline V gene sequence: CDR1 SGHAT, CDR2 FQDESV (reference sequence). CDR3 length: 14 amino acids. The CDR3 loop reads CASSLMGGSYEQYF. DNA for the CDR3: TGTGCCAGCAGCTTAATGGGAGGGAGCTACGAGCAGTATTTC. The variable domain in full, with the rest retrieved from reference TRBV11-1 and TRBJ2-7, is EAEVAQSPRYKITEKSQAVAFWCDPISGHATLYWYRQILGQGPELLVQFQDESVVDDSQLPKDRFSAERLKGVDSTLKIQPAELGDSAMYLCASSLMGGSYEQYFGPGTRLTVT.

Details on this clonotype: A read error may be the cause here, since a much bigger clone is one base away. The V call is TRBV5-6, the J call TRBJ2-3; the D is unclear. Looked up from germline, CDR1 is SGHDT and CDR2 is YYEEEE. CDR3 length: 13 residues. The DNA of the CDR3 is TGTGCCAGCAGCTTGAAGGGAATAGATACGCGGTATTTT. This codes for CASSLKGIDTRYF.

By share, this clonotype counts as medium-sized. The chain uses TRBV29-1 and TRBJ1-1; possible D gene TRBD1, 5 bases. Looked up from germline, CDR1 is SQVTM and CDR2 is ANQGSEA. The CDR3 is made up of 12 amino acids. V lost 7 bases and J lost 1, with 10 bases in between. CDR3 sequence (DNA): TGCAGCGGGGGGACGGGGAACACTGAAGCTTTCTTT. Amino acid sequence: CSGGTGNTEAFF.

By its share, this clonotype is medium-sized. V and J are TRBV6-5 and TRBJ1-2, with 9 bases that match TRBD1. The CDR3 has 13 residues. Trimming at V came to 2 bases and at J to 7 bases, leaving 2 bases not matched to a gene. CDR1 is MNHEY and CDR2 is SVGAGI in the germline V gene. The DNA for the CDR3 is TGTGCCAGCAGTTACGGGACAGGGAGTGGCTACACCTTC. Translating gives CASSYGTGSGYTF.

As concerns this clonotype: The final CDR3 position lacks the conserved phenylalanine or tryptophan, pointing to a likely read error. This rearrangement joins TRBV20-1 to TRBJ1-2; D is unclear. This CDR3 region has 13 residues. The germline V and J ends were trimmed by 4 bases and 7 bases, with 16 bases remaining between them. From germline, CDR1 is DFQATT and CDR2 SNEGSKA (reference sequence). CDR3 in DNA: TGCAGTGCTAAAGGAGACACCTACGCTGGCTACACCATC. Encoded protein: CSAKGDTYAGYTI.

This clonotype was counted once. The chain carries TRBV2 and TRBJ2-3; unclear D gene. The CDR3 totals 14 residues. The germline V gene encodes CDR1 SNHLY and CDR2 FYNNEI. Trimming pared 8 bases from V and 3 bases from J, leaving 15 bases between. The DNA for the CDR3 is TGTGCCAGCGATGTAAGCGCTCGGACAGATACGCAGTATTTT. Protein sequence: CASDVSARTDTQYF.

This clonotype has a handful of counts. This may stem from a read error, because a much larger clone lies one nucleotide away. The chain couples TRBV14 to TRBJ2-1; 9 nucleotides align to TRBD2. This CDR3 has 15 residues. The germline V gene encodes CDR1 SGHDN and CDR2 FVKESK. Written as DNA, the CDR3 is TGTGTCAGCAGCCAGGCGGGAGGGCCTATCAATGAGCAGTTCTTC. This sequence encodes CVSSQAGGPINEQFF.

This clonotype has more than one count but fewer than ten. The rearrangement uses TRBV11-1 and TRBJ2-2; the D gene is possibly TRBD2 (5 bases). Germline V gives CDR1 SGHAT, CDR2 FQDESV (reference sequence). The CDR3 runs 14 residues. With 5 bases removed from V and 11 bases from J, the gap between germline ends came to 18 bases. CDR3: CASSNTSVTDELFF. CDR3 coding DNA: TGTGCCAGCAGCAATACTAGTGTCACCGATGAGCTGTTTTTT.

The chain carries TRBV6-1 and TRBJ2-1; D could derive from TRBD1 or TRBD2 (5 bases each). The germline CDR1 and CDR2 sequences are MNHNS and SASEGT. The V end was cut by 4 bases, the J end by 1 base, with 11 bases between. This CDR3 comprises 15 residues. CDR3 nucleotides: TGTGCCAGCAGTGCCAGGGACCTTTCCTACAATGAGCAGTTCTTC. Translating gives CASSARDLSYNEQFF.

Concerning this clonotype: One end of the junction is discordant with germline, which a read error may explain. The V gene is TRBV20-1, the J gene TRBJ2-1; 7 bases are shared with TRBD1. The CDR3 length is 13 residues. From germline, CDR1 is DFQATT and CDR2 SNEGSKA (reference sequence). In nucleotides, the CDR3 is TGCAGTGCTAGAGTGGCAGGCGGACAGGAGCATTTCTTC. Protein: CSARVAGGQEHFF.

As concerns this clonotype: The CDR3 does not end in the conserved phenylalanine or tryptophan, so this is likely a read error. This chain uses TRBV20-1 with TRBJ2-5; D call uncertain. CDR1 is DFQATT and CDR2 is SNEGSKA in the germline V gene (reference sequence). The V and J ends lost 7 bases and 0 bases respectively, with 6 bases between them. This CDR3 contains 11 residues. In DNA, the CDR3 is TGCAGTGGTCAAGACCAAGAGACCCAGTACTGC. This codes for CSGQDQETQYC.

As for this clonotype: A read error may account for a junction end that differs from germline. CDR3 nucleotide sequence: TGTGCCAGCAACTCCCAAACGAATGTCGAGCGGTTCTTC. As protein: CASNSQTNVERFF. This sequence joins TRBV11-2 and TRBJ2-1; the D is unclear. Germline V gene data show CDR1 as SGHAT and CDR2 as FQNNGV. The CDR3 length is 13 residues.

A remark on this clonotype: At one of its ends the junction is not consistent with the germline gene, which may arise from a read error. This chain connects TRBV20-1 to TRBJ2-3, with D unclear. Germline values: CDR1 DFQATT, CDR2 SNEGSKA (reference sequence). CDR3 length equals 12 residues. The CDR3 spells CSARGLADTKYF. CDR3 sequence (DNA): TGCAGTGCTAGAGGACTGGCGGATACGAAGTATTTT.

This clonotype showed up just a few times. V and J are TRBV29-1 and TRBJ2-7, with 9 bases aligning to TRBD1. Germline V gene lookup returns CDR1 SQVTM and CDR2 ANQGSEA. Unmatched junction bases numbered 15, after V lost 6 bases and J lost 9 bases. CDR3 length equals 14 residues. The CDR3 region is CSVRAGTGRNGQYF. Written as DNA, the CDR3 is TGCAGCGTCAGGGCCGGGACAGGGCGCAACGGGCAGTACTTC.

The CDR3 loop reads CTRSLLGLSYEQYF. CDR3 DNA sequence: TGTACAAGAAGTTTACTAGGACTATCGTATGAGCAGTACTTC. The chain uses TRBV6-5 and TRBJ2-7; TRBD2 is a possible D gene (6 bases). The CDR3 has 14 residues. Germline loops: CDR1 MNHEY, CDR2 SVGAGI.

Of note for this clonotype: The germline gene is not matched at one end of the junction; a read error may be the cause. V usage is TRBV12-3 or TRBV12-4 and J usage is TRBJ1-2, with D maybe TRBD1 (6 bases). The CDR3 totals 15 residues. CDR3 bases: TGTGCCTCAGATATGGGGGCCTTTACTAACTATGGCTACGCCTTC. It specifies CASDMGAFTNYGYAF.

Remarks on this clonotype: This CDR3 is missing its conserved last phenylalanine or tryptophan, likely due to a read error. The DNA for the CDR3 is TGCGCCAGCAGCTTGGCCGTACAGTTTGGTTACGAGCAGTACCTC. Translating it yields CASSLAVQFGYEQYL. The rearrangement joins TRBV5-1 to TRBJ2-7; D is undetermined. The CDR3 spans 15 residues. The germline V gene has CDR1 SGHRS and CDR2 YFSETQ. Trimming cost V 0 bases and J 4 bases, with 14 bases left between them.

As concerns this clonotype: At one of its ends the junction is not consistent with the germline gene, which may arise from a read error. This chain uses TRBV6-6 with TRBJ2-7; TRBD1 matches at 10 bases. The CDR3 totals 15 residues. Germline V gene lookup returns CDR1 MNHNY and CDR2 SVGAGI (reference sequence). The DNA of the CDR3 is TGTCCCAGCAGTTACTCTTCGGACAGGGGGAACGAGCAGTACTTC. Protein product: CPSSYSSDRGNEQYF.

This clonotype was observed a few times. It may be a read error: a sequence one base away is much more abundant. Since no conserved phenylalanine or tryptophan closes the CDR3, a read error is the likely cause. This chain links TRBV5-4 with TRBJ2-3, with 10 bases fitting TRBD1. Trimming took 3 bases from V and 4 from J; bases not matched to a gene: 8. From germline, CDR1 is SGHNT and CDR2 YYREEE (reference sequence). The length of the CDR3 is 16 residues. CDR3 loop: CASSSGQGIGSDTQYS. The CDR3 DNA reads TGTGCCAGCAGCTCGGGACAGGGGATAGGGTCAGATACGCAGTATTCT.

V is TRBV29-1 and J is TRBJ1-1, with 8 bases that match TRBD1. Germline CDR1 is SQVTM and CDR2 is ANQGSEA. This CDR3 has 15 residues. The chain's CDR3 is CIVGYRGAPSTEAFF. For the CDR3, the DNA is TGCATCGTGGGGTACAGGGGGGCACCGAGCACTGAAGCTTTCTTT.